The T cell receptor (beta chain) described here comes from a study of blood T cell repertoires in COVID-19. Study information: Both acute and convalescent COVID-19 samples were obtained from the United States, Italy and Spain.

Profiling relied on immunoSEQ multiplex PCR, and the TCRdb table lists in-frame clones only, not all of them. The sample records approximately 280,000 clones, roughly 89% being singletons. The TCR comes from a man in his forties or fifties with acute or convalescent COVID-19. Sequenced: peripheral blood.

CDR3 nucleotide sequence: TGTGCCACCAGCAGAGGTACGGCAGGAATAAATGAAAAACTGTTTTTT. It yields the protein CATSRGTAGINEKLFF. The chain has TRBV15 and TRBJ1-4; D ambiguous. V was shortened by 1 base and J by 5 bases, with 14 bases between the two germline ends. This CDR3 has 16 residues. Germline CDR1 reads LNHNV; CDR2 reads YYDKDF (reference sequence).